This T cell receptor (beta chain) appears in the sequencing data of a study of read filtering for tumor transcriptome and immune sequencing. Background on the study: After DNase treatment, RNA was made into whole-transcriptome libraries.

This clonotype was counted only a few times. At one end the junction does not follow the germline gene, possibly because of a read error. The CDR3 contains 15 residues. Germline V CDR1 and CDR2: LNHDA, SQIVND (reference sequence). The library was built from about 400 ng RNA with molecular barcoded adaptors for alpha/delta and beta/gamma chains. In TCRdb, the reads were re-called with MiXCR into one record per CDR3 protein. The table has over 50,000 distinct CDR3 sequences, approximately 19% seen once. Sequenced: a population of CD138-negative cells sorted from bone marrow. The V call is TRBV19, the J call TRBJ2-3; 8 nucleotides match TRBD1. The TCR originated in a donor aged 40 or older with multiple myeloma. CDR3: CASRRGDRRTDTQCF. As DNA, the CDR3 is TGTGCCAGTAGACGAGGGGACAGGAGGACAGATACGCAGTGTTTT.